The 8 T cell receptor beta chains given below trace back to one sample, sequenced in a study of T cells after yellow fever vaccination (dated by TCRdb to about 2019). The treatment or condition tag for this specimen amounts to: live attenuated yellow fever vaccine strain. Library preparation used 5' RACE. These reads were obtained on an Illumina NovaSeq 6000. TCRdb reanalyzed the raw reads on its own, using fastp at Q25 for trimming and MiXCR for clone calling, and kept in-frame beta chains. All rows with the same CDR3 protein become a single entry with the most common DNA and genes. The sample profile shows nearly 300,000 distinct CDR3 sequences; around 9.3% of them were found once. The ten largest clones add up to about 3.5% of the sample. The sample in question was CD4+ T cells sorted from PBMCs, obtained 5 days after the yellow fever booster vaccination. These receptors were collected from a man in his late teens or twenties who received the YFV17D yellow fever vaccine.

A few counts support this clonotype. The chain joins TRBV10-3 to TRBJ1-2; no reliable D call. This CDR3 is built from 12 residues. The V end was cut by 6 bases, the J end by 1 base, with 6 bases between. Germline V gene data show CDR1 as ENHRY and CDR2 as SYGVKD. In DNA form, the CDR3 reads TGTGCCATCAGAAGACATAACTATGGCTACACCTTC. It codes for CAIRRHNYGYTF.

This clonotype was recorded a few times. This likely comes from a read error, as the CDR3 has no conserved phenylalanine or tryptophan at its end. The limits of the CDR3 on the DNA are not certain, so only TCRdb's listed CDR3 is given. The chain has TRBV4-1 and TRBJ1-1; the D call in the table, TRBD1, was not verified against the DNA. The length of the CDR3 is 17 amino acids, counting both ends. Per germline, CDR1 MGHRA and CDR2 YSYEKL. The CDR3 sequence is CASSQPTGKEIEWTPRL.

This clonotype showed up many times. The J gene is TRBJ2-5, the V gene TRBV7-2; no reliable D call. This CDR3 has 13 residues. V lost 4 bases and J 2 bases, leaving 8 bases between the germline ends. The V gene's germline CDR1 is SGHTA and CDR2 FQGNSA. The CDR3 DNA follows: TGTGCCAGCAGCTCAACTATACAAGAGACCCAGTACTTC. Translated, it gives CASSSTIQETQYF.

This clonotype was found a few times. The chain joins TRBV18 to TRBJ1-6; D ambiguous. The CDR3 runs 15 residues. With 3 bases removed from V and 6 bases from J, the gap between germline ends came to 12 bases. Germline V CDR1 and CDR2: KGHSH, LQKENI. CDR3 protein: CASSPGNSPNSPLHF. The CDR3 DNA is TGTGCCAGCTCACCGGGGAACAGCCCTAATTCACCCCTCCACTTT.

This clonotype was seen only a few times. J is TRBJ1-2 and V is TRBV6-5; D uncertain. Germline-derived CDR1 and CDR2 are MNHEY and SVGAGI. The CDR3 runs to 15 residues. V lost 2 bases and J 2 bases, leaving 12 bases between the germline ends. CDR3 bases: TGTGCCAGCAGTTACACACCGACGGAAAACTATGGCTACACCTTC. This gives the protein CASSYTPTENYGYTF.

This clonotype came up many times. The chain uses TRBV4-2 and TRBJ2-1; TRBD2 matches 11 bases. The CDR3 extends over 16 amino acids. V was pared by 2 bases and J by 0 bases, with 0 bases of the junction left unmatched. Germline CDR1 LGHNA, CDR2 YNFKEQ. The CDR3 bases are TGTGCCAGCAGCCAACTAGCGGGGGGCTCCTACAATGAGCAGTTCTTC. Translation: CASSQLAGGSYNEQFF.

Only a few counts were recorded for this clonotype. The rearrangement joins TRBV19 to TRBJ2-1; 7 positions agree with TRBD2. The CDR3 has 15 amino acids. The J segment lost 6 bases and the V segment lost 6 bases, leaving 11 bases of the junction unmatched. CDR1 is LNHDA and CDR2 is SQIVND in the germline V gene (reference sequence). CDR3 sequence (DNA): TGTGCCAGTAGGACCAGCGGGGTTAGGGGCAATGAGCAGTTCTTC. This gives the protein CASRTSGVRGNEQFF.

The sample holds many counts of this clonotype. CDR3: CASSSGAREQYV. The CDR3 DNA follows: TGTGCCAGCAGTTCCGGGGCCCGCGAGCAGTACGTC. This sequence joins TRBV28 and TRBJ2-7, with D perhaps being TRBD1 or TRBD2 (5 bases each). Germline lookup yields CDR1 MDHEN and CDR2 SYDVKM. The CDR3 is made up of 12 amino acids. The V gene lost 4 bases and the J gene lost 6 bases, with 10 bases spanning the gap.